Listed below are T cell receptor beta chains from one sample, sequenced in a study of T cell responses to AZD1222 COVID-19 vaccine. Libraries were prepared by immunoSEQ multiplex PCR; TCRdb keeps only in-frame clonotypes and omits some of them. The sample yields 150,000 or so clones, 90% to 95% seen once. Specimen: peripheral blood, collected on day 0 of AZD1222 vaccination. The origin of the receptors is an adult in good health. The CDR3 runs from the conserved cysteine through the conserved F or W. Fields, in order: clone size, D gene, V gene, J gene, CDR3 protein, CDR3 DNA. A D gene is named only where the DNA matches it firmly. Clone size, where shown, is once, few, many, or a class for clones that have expanded.

few	TRBD1	TRBV7-9	TRBJ1-1	CASSTARTGHTEAFF	TGTGCCAGCAGCACCGCCCGGACAGGACACACTGAAGCTTTCTTT
-	-	TRBV2	TRBJ2-3	CASRSTDTQYF	TGTGCCAGCAGAAGCACAGATACGCAGTATTTT
-	TRBD1	TRBV9	TRBJ1-2	CASSALTGSDGYTF	TGTGCCAGCAGCGCTCTGACAGGGTCGGATGGCTACACCTTC
-	-	TRBV14	TRBJ1-3	CASSQLGHSGNTIYF	TGTGCCAGCAGCCAATTGGGTCACTCTGGAAACACCATATATTTT
-	TRBD1	TRBV19	TRBJ2-7	CASSGTGYEQYF	TGTGCCAGTTCCGGGACAGGGTACGAGCAGTACTTC
-	-	TRBV3-1/TRBV3-2	TRBJ1-3	CASSQARPSGNTIYF	TGTGCCAGCAGCCAAGCCAGGCCCTCTGGAAACACCATATATTTT
-	-	TRBV27	TRBJ2-6	CASSIRESFSGANVLTF	TGTGCCAGCAGCATTCGGGAGAGCTTCTCTGGGGCCAACGTCCTGACTTTC
-	TRBD1	TRBV5-4	TRBJ2-5	CASRRDRSGETQYF	TGTGCCAGCAGAAGGGACAGGAGCGGTGAGACCCAGTACTTC
-	-	TRBV11-3	TRBJ2-6	CASSLDGGWVGLGSGANVLTF	TGTGCCAGCAGCTTAGATGGTGGATGGGTTGGGCTGGGCTCTGGGGCCAACGTCCTGACTTTC
-	-	TRBV28	TRBJ2-7	CASSPVSQNYEQYF	TGTGCCAGCAGCCCGGTAAGCCAAAATTACGAGCAGTACTTC
-	-	TRBV5-4	TRBJ1-5	CASSLGGGLNQPQHF	TGTGCCAGCAGCTTAGGAGGTGGGCTCAATCAGCCCCAGCATTTT
-	TRBD2	TRBV7-6	TRBJ2-1	CASSLDGGAPNEQFF	TGTGCCAGCAGCTTAGACGGGGGGGCCCCCAATGAGCAGTTCTTC
-	TRBD1	TRBV28	TRBJ2-7	CASSVLTGGGVQYF	TGTGCCAGCAGTGTCTTGACAGGGGGAGGCGTTCAGTACTTC
-	TRBD1	TRBV5-5	TRBJ1-4	CASRLIAGQANEKLFF	TGTGCCAGCAGACTTATAGCGGGACAGGCTAATGAAAAACTGTTTTTT
-	TRBD1	TRBV20-1	TRBJ1-2	CSASRQGTNYGYTF	TGCAGTGCTAGTAGACAGGGAACTAACTATGGCTACACCTTC
once	TRBD1	TRBV27	TRBJ1-2	CASSGGTGSYYGYTF	TGTGCCAGCAGTGGGGGGACAGGGTCCTACTATGGCTACACCTTC
-	TRBD1	TRBV10-3	TRBJ1-1	CAMHPSGTGNTEAFF	TGTGCCATGCATCCCTCCGGGACAGGGAACACTGAAGCTTTCTTT
-	-	TRBV4-2	TRBJ2-7	CASSPQGSGREQYF	TGTGCCAGCAGCCCCCAGGGAAGCGGCCGCGAGCAGTACTTC
few	-	TRBV24-1	TRBJ2-6	CATRGFGANVLTF	TGTGCCACGCGGGGTTTCGGGGCCAACGTCCTGACTTTC
-	-	TRBV6-2/TRBV6-3	TRBJ1-6	CASSSLFGIANSPLHF	TGTGCCAGCAGTTCCCTTTTCGGGATCGCGAATTCACCCCTCCACTTT
-	-	TRBV6-2/TRBV6-3	TRBJ1-4	CASSYVWSEKLFF	TGTGCCAGCAGTTACGTTTGGAGTGAAAAACTGTTTTTT
-	TRBD2	TRBV6-4	TRBJ2-1	CASSDSSGDYNEQFF	TGTGCCAGCAGTGACTCTAGCGGGGATTACAATGAGCAGTTCTTC
once	TRBD2	TRBV6-5	TRBJ2-1	CASSYPAGGANEQFF	TGTGCCAGCAGTTACCCGGCGGGAGGCGCGAATGAGCAGTTCTTC
-	-	TRBV4-1	TRBJ2-7	CASSQESARTHNSYEQYF	TGCGCCAGCAGCCAAGAGTCAGCCAGGACACACAACTCCTACGAGCAGTACTTC
-	-	TRBV12-3/TRBV12-4	TRBJ1-1	CASSLGYSAFF	TGTGCCAGCAGTTTAGGATACTCAGCTTTCTTT
-	TRBD1	TRBV9	TRBJ2-7	CASSAAGTDVFYEQYF	TGTGCCAGCAGCGCCGCCGGGACAGACGTTTTCTACGAGCAGTACTTC
-	TRBD1	TRBV19	TRBJ1-5	CASSKETGGSNQPQHF	TGTGCCAGTAGTAAAGAGACAGGGGGTAGCAATCAGCCCCAGCATTTT
-	-	TRBV4-1	TRBJ2-4	CASSQVLGSKNIQYF	TGCGCCAGCAGCCAAGTCCTGGGCAGCAAAAACATTCAGTACTTC
-	-	TRBV4-1	TRBJ2-4	CASSQDFGGTLAKNIQYF	TGCGCCAGCAGCCAAGATTTTGGCGGAACGCTAGCCAAAAACATTCAGTACTTC
-	-	TRBV28	TRBJ2-1	CASSLLLGRGLNEQFF	TGTGCCAGCAGTTTATTGTTAGGACGCGGTTTGAATGAGCAGTTCTTC
-	-	TRBV10-1	TRBJ2-3	CASTGGTSSTDTQYF	TGCGCCAGCACTGGCGGGACTTCTAGCACAGATACGCAGTATTTT
-	-	TRBV9	TRBJ1-2	CASSVVQGVLNGYTF	TGTGCCAGCAGCGTAGTACAGGGAGTGTTAAATGGCTACACCTTC
-	TRBD1	TRBV27	TRBJ1-5	CASSLYGTVYSNQPQHF	TGTGCCAGCAGTTTATACGGGACAGTTTATAGCAATCAGCCCCAGCATTTT
-	-	TRBV30	TRBJ2-7	CAWMGSLSYEQYF	TGTGCCTGGATGGGCAGCTTGTCCTACGAGCAGTACTTC
once	-	TRBV28	TRBJ1-3	CASRVPGPGNTIYF	TGTGCCAGCAGAGTACCGGGACCTGGAAACACCATATATTTT
-	-	TRBV27	TRBJ1-2	CASSPDSFYGYTF	TGTGCCAGCAGCCCGGACAGCTTCTATGGCTACACCTTC
-	TRBD2	TRBV10-3	TRBJ2-1	CAISESPVSGGANEQFF	TGTGCCATCAGTGAATCTCCGGTTAGCGGGGGGGCCAATGAGCAGTTCTTC
-	-	TRBV19	TRBJ1-1	CASSTTPTTEAFF	TGTGCCAGTAGTACCACGCCGACCACTGAAGCTTTCTTT
-	-	TRBV10-2	TRBJ1-2	CASSEGLETIYGYTF	TGCGCCAGCAGTGAGGGGTTGGAGACGATCTATGGCTACACCTTC
-	TRBD2	TRBV27	TRBJ2-3	CASRSLAGGTQYF	TGTGCCAGCAGATCCCTAGCGGGGGGTACGCAGTATTTT
-	TRBD1	TRBV5-1	TRBJ2-5	CASSSGQGAIWETQYF	TGCGCCAGCAGCTCCGGACAGGGGGCTATTTGGGAGACCCAGTACTTC
few	-	TRBV6-5	TRBJ1-1	CASRGTEAFF	TGTGCCAGCAGGGGGACTGAAGCTTTCTTT
-	TRBD1	TRBV4-3	TRBJ1-5	CASSQTGTGGEQPQHF	TGCGCCAGCAGCCAAACTGGGACAGGAGGAGAACAGCCCCAGCATTTT
-	-	TRBV6-2/TRBV6-3	TRBJ2-2	CASSSSSDFWAGTGELFF	TGTGCCAGCAGTTCGTCGTCGGACTTCTGGGCGGGGACCGGGGAGCTGTTTTTT
once	-	TRBV27	TRBJ1-2	CASSPLGGTNYGYTF	TGTGCCAGCAGTCCACTAGGGGGTACTAACTATGGCTACACCTTC
few	TRBD1	TRBV7-9	TRBJ1-4	CASSLEGATQKLFF	TGTGCCAGCAGTCTCGAGGGGGCGACCCAAAAACTGTTTTTT
-	TRBD2	TRBV29-1	TRBJ2-7	CSGGLAGGEQYF	TGCAGCGGTGGACTAGCGGGAGGCGAGCAGTACTTC
-	-	TRBV4-1	TRBJ2-7	CASSQGDEQYF	TGCGCCAGCAGCCAAGGGGACGAGCAGTACTTC
-	-	TRBV5-1	TRBJ1-6	CASSDNREALHF	TGCGCCAGCAGCGACAACCGGGAGGCCCTCCACTTT
-	-	TRBV20-1	TRBJ1-1	CSPGQEAFF	TGCAGTCCCGGCCAGGAAGCTTTCTTT